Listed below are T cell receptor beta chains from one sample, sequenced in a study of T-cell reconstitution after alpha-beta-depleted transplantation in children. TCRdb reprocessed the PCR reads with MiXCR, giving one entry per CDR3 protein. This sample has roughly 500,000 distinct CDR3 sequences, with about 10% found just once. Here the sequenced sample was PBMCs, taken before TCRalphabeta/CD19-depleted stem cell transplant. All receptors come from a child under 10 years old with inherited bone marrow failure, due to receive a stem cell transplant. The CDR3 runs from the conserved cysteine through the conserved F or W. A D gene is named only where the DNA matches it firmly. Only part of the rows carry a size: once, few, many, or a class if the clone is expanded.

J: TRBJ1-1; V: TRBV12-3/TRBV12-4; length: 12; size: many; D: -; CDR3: CASSPGGSEAFF; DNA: TGTGCCAGCAGTCCAGGTGGATCTGAAGCTTTCTTT
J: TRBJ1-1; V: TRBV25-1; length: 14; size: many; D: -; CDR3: CASSGYREGTEAFF; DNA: TGTGCCAGCAGTGGCTACAGGGAGGGTACTGAAGCTTTCTTT
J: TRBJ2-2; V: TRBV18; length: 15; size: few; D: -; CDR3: CASSPRTPNTGELFF; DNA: TGTGCCAGCTCACCACGGACACCCAACACCGGGGAGCTGTTTTTT
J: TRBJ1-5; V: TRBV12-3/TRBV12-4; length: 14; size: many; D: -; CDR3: CASSFNQNNQPQHF; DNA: TGTGCCAGCAGTTTCAATCAGAACAATCAGCCCCAGCATTTT
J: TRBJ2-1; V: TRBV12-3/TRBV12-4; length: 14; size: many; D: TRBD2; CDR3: CASSFSSGRALVFF; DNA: TGTGCCAGCAGTTTCTCTAGCGGGAGGGCCCTGGTTTTCTTC
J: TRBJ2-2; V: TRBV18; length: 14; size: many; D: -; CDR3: CASSPLGTTGELFF; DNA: TGTGCCAGCTCACCGCTCGGGACCACCGGGGAGCTGTTTTTT
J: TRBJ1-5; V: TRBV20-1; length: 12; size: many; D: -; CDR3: CSASEGNQPQHF; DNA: TGCAGTGCTAGCGAAGGCAATCAGCCCCAGCATTTT
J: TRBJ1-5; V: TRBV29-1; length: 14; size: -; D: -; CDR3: CSVSTGYTNQPQHF; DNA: TGCAGCGTGTCCACAGGGTATACCAATCAGCCCCAGCATTTT
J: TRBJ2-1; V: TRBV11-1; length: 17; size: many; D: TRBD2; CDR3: CASSLTSGRAPPGEQFF; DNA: TGTGCCAGCAGCTTAACTAGCGGGAGGGCCCCACCGGGGGAGCAGTTCTTC
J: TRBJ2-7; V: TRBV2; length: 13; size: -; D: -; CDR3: CASSGDSLYEQYF; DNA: TGTGCCAGCAGTGGGGACTCCTTGTACGAGCAGTACTTC
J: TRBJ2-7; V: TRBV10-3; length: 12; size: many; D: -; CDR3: CAISPGSYEQYF; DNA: TGTGCCATCAGCCCTGGCTCCTACGAGCAGTACTTC
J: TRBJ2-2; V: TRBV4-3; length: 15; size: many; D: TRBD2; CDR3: CASSQDWEGGGELFF; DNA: TGCGCCAGCAGCCAAGATTGGGAGGGCGGCGGGGAGCTGTTTTTT
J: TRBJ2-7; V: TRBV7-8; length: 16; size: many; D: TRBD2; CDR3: CASSLVQVAGYYEQYF; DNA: TGTGCCAGCAGCTTAGTTCAGGTAGCGGGATATTACGAGCAGTACTTC
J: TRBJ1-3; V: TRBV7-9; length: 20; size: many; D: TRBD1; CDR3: CASSLTRIGQDPNSGNTIYF; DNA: TGTGCCAGCAGCCTGACCCGTATCGGACAGGACCCTAACTCTGGAAACACCATATATTTT
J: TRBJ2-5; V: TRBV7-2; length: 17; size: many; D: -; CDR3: CASSSRAGAMYQETQYF; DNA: TGTGCCAGCAGCTCCCGGGCAGGGGCCATGTACCAAGAGACCCAGTACTTC
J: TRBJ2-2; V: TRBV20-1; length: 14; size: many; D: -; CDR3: CSAIGQLNTGELFF; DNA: TGCAGTGCTATAGGGCAGTTGAACACCGGGGAGCTGTTTTTT
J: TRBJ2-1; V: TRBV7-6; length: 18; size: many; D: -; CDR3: CASSLGSTGTQNYNEQFF; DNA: TGTGCCAGCAGCTTAGGGTCGACCGGGACCCAAAATTACAATGAGCAGTTCTTC
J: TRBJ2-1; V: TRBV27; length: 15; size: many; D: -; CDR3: CASSSVTIPFNEQFF; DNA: TGTGCCAGCAGTTCAGTCACAATCCCCTTCAATGAGCAGTTCTTC
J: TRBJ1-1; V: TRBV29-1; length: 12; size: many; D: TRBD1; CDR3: CSAEGAHTEAFF; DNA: TGCAGCGCGGAGGGGGCACACACTGAAGCTTTCTTT
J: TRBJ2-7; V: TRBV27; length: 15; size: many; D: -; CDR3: CASSFGGFGSYEQYF; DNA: TGTGCCAGCAGTTTCGGAGGGTTCGGGTCCTACGAGCAGTACTTC
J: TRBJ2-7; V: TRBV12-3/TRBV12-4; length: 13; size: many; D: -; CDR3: CASSSVADYEQYF; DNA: TGTGCCAGCAGTTCGGTAGCGGACTACGAGCAGTACTTC
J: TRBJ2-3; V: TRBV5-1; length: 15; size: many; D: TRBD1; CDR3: CASSWTGGFTDTQYF; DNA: TGCGCCAGCAGCTGGACAGGGGGCTTTACAGATACGCAGTATTTT